Below, one TCR beta chain is given with its context. It was during active infection that Seattle patients were enrolled and then longitudinally followed. Only in-frame clones appear in the TCRdb table, and some are missing; sequencing was by immunoSEQ multiplex PCR. The sample includes about 12,000 clones, around 70% seen only once; the top ten take over 9%. This sample is part of a study of blood T cell repertoires in COVID-19. Study details: The samples span acute and convalescent COVID-19 from the United States, Italy and Spain. T cells, B-cell-depleted T cells, or PBMCs provided the cDNA or gDNA that served as material.

The CDR3 length is 12 residues. After removal of 10 bases from V and 5 bases from J, the junction contained 6 bases not matched to a gene. Germline CDR1 reads SEHNR; CDR2 reads FQNEAQ (reference sequence). Sequencing was carried out using peripheral blood. The clonotype was recovered from a man aged 55 to 70 with COVID-19, enrolled during active disease. The chain has TRBV7-9 and TRBJ1-2, with 8 nucleotides matching TRBD1. CDR3: CATDRGVYGYTF. Here the CDR3 DNA reads TGTGCCACCGACAGGGGAGTTTATGGCTACACCTTC.